A selection of T cell receptor beta chains follows, all from one sample in a study of radiotherapy plus CTLA-4 blockade in lung cancer. Assay: immunoSEQ multiplex PCR; the TCRdb copy retains only in-frame clones and omits some. The sample contains about 87,000 clones, more than 75% of which appear only once. Sequenced here: peripheral blood, sampled from a patient treated with radiotherapy plus ipilimumab. These receptors all come from a human donor with non-small cell lung cancer that progressed on radiotherapy plus ipilimumab. CDR3s include the opening cysteine and the closing phenylalanine or tryptophan. D genes are given only for firm matches. A row's size may be missing; if present it is once, few, many or a size class.

clone size: -; V gene: TRBV4-1; CDR3 length: 20; J gene: TRBJ2-7; D gene: -; CDR3 DNA: TGCGCCAGCAGACGACCAAGTTGTAACTCCAGGAGTTTATACTCCTACGAGCAGTACTTC; CDR3 protein: CASRRPSCNSRSLYSYEQYF
clone size: -; V gene: TRBV2; CDR3 length: 15; J gene: TRBJ2-1; D gene: -; CDR3 DNA: TGTGCCAGCAGTGTGGGTGGGCTAGGGGGCAATGAGCAGTTCTTC; CDR3 protein: CASSVGGLGGNEQFF
clone size: -; V gene: TRBV30; CDR3 length: 14; J gene: TRBJ2-7; D gene: -; CDR3 DNA: TGTGCCTGGAAAATAGGGACGTACTCCTACGAGCAGTACTTC; CDR3 protein: CAWKIGTYSYEQYF
clone size: -; V gene: TRBV7-9; CDR3 length: 16; J gene: TRBJ1-4; D gene: -; CDR3 DNA: TGTGCCAGCAGCCCTCGGGGCCAGGGCGTACAGGAAAAACTGTTTTTT; CDR3 protein: CASSPRGQGVQEKLFF
clone size: few; V gene: TRBV5-1; CDR3 length: 14; J gene: TRBJ2-3; D gene: TRBD1; CDR3 DNA: TGCGCCAGCTCCGGGACAGGGAGCACAGATACGCAGTATTTT; CDR3 protein: CASSGTGSTDTQYF
clone size: -; V gene: TRBV2; CDR3 length: 12; J gene: TRBJ1-1; D gene: -; CDR3 DNA: TGTGCCAGCAGAGAACATTCCGCTGAAGCTTTCTTT; CDR3 protein: CASREHSAEAFF
clone size: -; V gene: TRBV7-2; CDR3 length: 14; J gene: TRBJ1-2; D gene: TRBD1; CDR3 DNA: TGTGCCAGCAGCCGCGACAGGGCCGTCGACGGCTACACCTTC; CDR3 protein: CASSRDRAVDGYTF
clone size: -; V gene: TRBV2; CDR3 length: 14; J gene: TRBJ2-7; D gene: TRBD2; CDR3 DNA: TGTGCCAGCAGCCTAGCGGGAGGGTTATACGAGCAGTACTTC; CDR3 protein: CASSLAGGLYEQYF
clone size: -; V gene: TRBV18; CDR3 length: 15; J gene: TRBJ1-4; D gene: -; CDR3 DNA: TGTGCCAGCTCACCCGGTCCACTTCAGAATGAAAAACTGTTTTTT; CDR3 protein: CASSPGPLQNEKLFF
clone size: -; V gene: TRBV6-6; CDR3 length: 15; J gene: TRBJ2-5; D gene: -; CDR3 DNA: TGTGCCAGCAGGCACCGGACGGACCTGGAAGAGACCCAGTACTTC; CDR3 protein: CASRHRTDLEETQYF
clone size: -; V gene: TRBV9; CDR3 length: 13; J gene: TRBJ2-3; D gene: -; CDR3 DNA: TGTGCCAGCAGCGCCGGGACCACAGATACGCAGTATTTT; CDR3 protein: CASSAGTTDTQYF
clone size: -; V gene: TRBV2; CDR3 length: 14; J gene: TRBJ2-7; D gene: -; CDR3 DNA: TGTGCCAGCAGTGCCGATGCCCTTGGGGCCGAGCAGTACTTC; CDR3 protein: CASSADALGAEQYF
clone size: -; V gene: TRBV5-6; CDR3 length: 14; J gene: TRBJ2-7; D gene: TRBD1; CDR3 DNA: TGTGCCAGCACCAGGGGGCGGAGGCCCTACGAGCAGTACTTC; CDR3 protein: CASTRGRRPYEQYF
clone size: -; V gene: TRBV20-1; CDR3 length: 11; J gene: TRBJ1-2; D gene: -; CDR3 DNA: TGCAGTGCCTCTGTGGCAAGCGGCTACACCTTC; CDR3 protein: CSASVASGYTF
clone size: -; V gene: TRBV4-1; CDR3 length: 15; J gene: TRBJ2-4; D gene: -; CDR3 DNA: TGCGCCAGCAGCCAAGGACCACAGGAGGAGAACATTCAGTACTTC; CDR3 protein: CASSQGPQEENIQYF
clone size: -; V gene: TRBV7-2; CDR3 length: 15; J gene: TRBJ2-7; D gene: TRBD2; CDR3 DNA: TGTGCCAGCAGGCCCGGACTAGCGGGAGTGAGCGAGCAGTACTTC; CDR3 protein: CASRPGLAGVSEQYF
clone size: -; V gene: TRBV4-2; CDR3 length: 15; J gene: TRBJ1-1; D gene: -; CDR3 DNA: TGTGCCAGCAGCCTGGGGGGGGCTGGGGACACTGAAGCTTTCTTT; CDR3 protein: CASSLGGAGDTEAFF
clone size: -; V gene: TRBV5-6; CDR3 length: 16; J gene: TRBJ2-7; D gene: TRBD1; CDR3 DNA: TGTGCCAGCAGCTTGGGGACAGGACACCTCATCTACGAGCAGTACTTC; CDR3 protein: CASSLGTGHLIYEQYF
clone size: -; V gene: TRBV11-3; CDR3 length: 14; J gene: TRBJ2-7; D gene: TRBD1; CDR3 DNA: TGTGCCAGCAGCCCCGGACAGGGATCCTACGAGCAGTACTTC; CDR3 protein: CASSPGQGSYEQYF
clone size: -; V gene: TRBV11-2; CDR3 length: 15; J gene: TRBJ2-7; D gene: TRBD1; CDR3 DNA: TGTGCCAGCAGCTTAACCCGGGACAGAGTATACGAGCAGTACTTC; CDR3 protein: CASSLTRDRVYEQYF
clone size: -; V gene: TRBV5-1; CDR3 length: 14; J gene: TRBJ2-3; D gene: -; CDR3 DNA: TGCGCCAGCAGCCTCCGACAGGTAACAGATACGCAGTATTTT; CDR3 protein: CASSLRQVTDTQYF
clone size: -; V gene: TRBV21-1; CDR3 length: 18; J gene: TRBJ2-7; D gene: -; CDR3 DNA: TGTGCCAGCAGCAACCGGGGTCCCGGGGGGCGGGACCCCTACGAGCAGTACTTC; CDR3 protein: CASSNRGPGGRDPYEQYF